The entry that follows covers one T cell receptor (beta chain) sequence. No antigen is known for it. The CDR3 loop spans 15 amino acids. V was pared by 7 bases and J by 0 bases, with 5 bases of the junction left unmatched. Germline CDR1 SNHLY, CDR2 FYNNEI. The data belong to a study of T cell clonotyping in hematopoietic cell transplantation. Method: immunoSEQ multiplex PCR; TCRdb's copy keeps in-frame clones and lacks some. The table shows about 41,000 clones, with roughly four fifths occurring only once. General study findings and limits: No sorting was done, leaving CD4 and CD8 contributions mixed. Recipient TCR diversity dropped after transplant; expanded clonotypes rose from day 30 to 180.

Sample time point: recipient sample about 28 days before transplant, after cytoreduction. Recipients were bled about 28 days pretransplant and at posttransplant days 30, 100, 180. The chain recombines TRBV2 with TRBJ2-2; 7 bases are a match to TRBD2. This TCR derives from a man between 60 and 75 years old with myelodysplastic syndrome. Some clones in this sample may be carry-over from other donors' samples. The specimen was peripheral blood mononuclear cells, collected before stem cell transplant. CDR3 in amino acids: CASKPGGPNTGELFF. For the CDR3, the DNA is TGTGCCAGCAAGCCGGGGGGACCGAACACCGGGGAGCTGTTTTTT.